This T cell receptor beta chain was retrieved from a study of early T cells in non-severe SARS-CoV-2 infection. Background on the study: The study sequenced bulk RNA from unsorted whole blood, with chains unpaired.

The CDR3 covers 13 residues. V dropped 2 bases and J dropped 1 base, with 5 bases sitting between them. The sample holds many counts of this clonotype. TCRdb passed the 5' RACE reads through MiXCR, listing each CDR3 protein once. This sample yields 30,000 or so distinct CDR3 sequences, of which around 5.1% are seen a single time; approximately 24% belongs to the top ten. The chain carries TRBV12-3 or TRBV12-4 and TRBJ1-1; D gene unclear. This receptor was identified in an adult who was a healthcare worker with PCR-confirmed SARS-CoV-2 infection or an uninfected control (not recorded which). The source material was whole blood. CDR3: CASSLYQNTEAFF. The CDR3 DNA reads TGTGCCAGCAGTTTATACCAGAACACTGAAGCTTTCTTT.